A single T cell receptor (beta chain) is shown here with its context. The authors' processing: Quantification of nucleated cells was approximated via reference gene primer amplification. Libraries were prepared by immunoSEQ multiplex PCR; TCRdb keeps only in-frame clonotypes and omits some of them. Clone size and V and J calls were adopted from that table, with D and trimming inferred from the DNA. The table records over 65,000 clones, approximately 80% of them present only once. These data are taken from a study of blood T cell repertoires in COVID-19. Study-level background: COVID-19 samples collected from the United States, Italy and Spain covered acute and convalescent phases. Sources were T cells, B-cell-depleted T cells, or PBMCs; the material itself was cDNA or gDNA.

Germline V gene lookup returns CDR1 LNHDA and CDR2 SQIVND (reference sequence). CDR3 length: 15 residues. Trimming at V came to 5 bases and at J to 4 bases, leaving 8 bases not matched to a gene. This chain joins TRBV19 and TRBJ2-3, with TRBD1 matching 8 bases. The clonotype comes from a man aged 80 or over with active COVID-19. Sample: peripheral blood. The DNA for the CDR3 is TGTGCCAGTAGTGCCCAGGGGGCGGAATCAGATACGCAGTATTTT. Translating it yields CASSAQGAESDTQYF.